This T cell receptor (beta chain) was sequenced during a study of shared clonotypes between healthy human individuals (TCRdb year 2020). For context, the study as a whole: The cohort included three men and a couple of women between 18 and 49 years of age. Per donor, three plates each were used for CD4 naive and CD4 memory, two for CD8 naive, and one for CD8 memory. To estimate repertoire size and how much clonotypes are shared between individuals, the study performed deep sequencing of blood TCR repertoires from a few healthy adults. Libraries were prepared and TCR repertoires were sequenced by different laboratories using diverse techniques, in order to increase sequencing depth and limit assay-specific biases. Between about 0.85 and 9.5 billion PBMCs per donor were obtained by leukapheresis.

Overall results and qualifications from the work: Because the study included a small number of donors, the genetic and exposure-history diversity represented was limited. Across a handful of donors, about 4.5% of naive CD4, 3% to 3.5% of naive CD8, 2% to 2.5% of memory CD4, and approximately 0.4% of memory CD8 clonotypes were shared. Even with the large sequencing depth, rarefaction of the sorted-subset datasets indicated that sequencing was incomplete. Sampling was restricted to blood, and TCR repertoires in tissue are likely to differ from TCR repertoires in blood. Naive subsets generally had larger estimated clonotype richness than memory subsets did. Clonotypes shared by all four sorted-subset donors showed higher generation probabilities than non-shared clonotypes. Pairwise subsampling indicated that sequencing depth was expected to affect the degree of clonotype sharing among donors.

The donors were healthy, HIV-negative adults with no recently reported acute infections or vaccinations. Every donor was a Caucasian adult living in Nashville, Tennessee, USA. CD4+ T cells were enriched by magnetic negative selection; naive cells were then positively selected on CD45RA, and the negative fraction formed the memory subset. Blood was obtained by leukapheresis, after which PBMCs were separated by Ficoll-Histopaque density gradient centrifugation and cryopreserved in liquid nitrogen vapor phase. Analytical flow cytometry was used to check the purity and quantity of every magnetically sorted T cell population. Each sorted fraction had its genomic DNA isolated and then quantified by UV absorbance on a Nanodrop 2000c. With respect to this clone: Its antigen is unknown. The record has no base qualities; no much larger clone is one base away.

Using the deep immunoSEQ assay, multiplex PCR amplified TCR CDR3 regions from genomic DNA. For each cell subset, the extracted genomic DNA was distributed evenly across all wells of several immunoSEQ 96-well plates, and each plate served as one replicate. For sorted subsets, about 0.2 ug genomic DNA, equal to tens of thousands of T cell genomes, was loaded into each replicate PCR. Purified libraries were quantified with a Qubit 3.0 fluorometer, sized on a Bioanalyzer 2100, and re-quantified with the KAPA Library Quantification kit. Every immunoSEQ 96-well plate was sequenced on a dedicated single-read 150-cycle Illumina NextSeq 550 flow cell. The original methods were these. Because the immunoSEQ output included only junctional sequences and no quality scores, the filtering could not be the same as the filtering used for full-length reads. Sequences were annotated with PyIR, a Python wrapper for IgBLAST v1.9, and V/J genes and CDR3 were assigned using IMGT germline references. Reads were filtered out if the reads had weak V/J assignments (E-value above 1e-6), no CDR3, stop codons, out-of-frame junctions, or ambiguous translated residues. A V3J clonotype was defined by an identical inferred V gene, J gene, and CDR3 amino acid sequence. Percentage overlap between repertoires was calculated by dividing the number of shared unique clonotypes by the size of the smaller repertoire. Repertoire richness was assessed with RTK rarefaction, the Chao1 estimator, and Recon v2.1 estimates of unobserved clonotypes. For all TCRbeta clonotypes obtained by the gDNA method from a few donors, generation probabilities were computed with OLGA. What TCRdb holds here is the immuneACCESS table cut down to in-frame rearrangements. Part of the clones is not present; checked against another copy, under half of the missing clones reflect an unresolved V gene, and the others are unexplained. D and trimming come from the DNA, and the V and J calls and clone size come from that table. The sample table holds roughly 2.5 million clones, of which around 94% were seen once. The top ten constitute more than 0.12% of the sample.

This TCR came from a man between 18 and 35 years old in good health. Sequencing was performed on naive CD4+ T cells sorted from blood. The cell subset or site label of this sample denotes: CD45RA+ positively selected.

CDR3 loop: CASSSLWGGDSPLHF. The DNA sequence reads TGTGCCAGCAGTTCCTTATGGGGTGGGGATTCACCCCTCCACTTT. The sequence joins TRBV27 to TRBJ1-6, with the D gene too uncertain to name. The CDR3 covers 15 residues, taking in both the cysteine and the phenylalanine. The CDR3 DNA has 45 bases and is translated from base 1. The CDR1 and CDR2 encoded by the germline V gene (reference sequence) are MNHEY and SMNVEV. V is clipped by 4 bases and J by 8 bases, and the sequence between their germline boundaries is 15 bases long.